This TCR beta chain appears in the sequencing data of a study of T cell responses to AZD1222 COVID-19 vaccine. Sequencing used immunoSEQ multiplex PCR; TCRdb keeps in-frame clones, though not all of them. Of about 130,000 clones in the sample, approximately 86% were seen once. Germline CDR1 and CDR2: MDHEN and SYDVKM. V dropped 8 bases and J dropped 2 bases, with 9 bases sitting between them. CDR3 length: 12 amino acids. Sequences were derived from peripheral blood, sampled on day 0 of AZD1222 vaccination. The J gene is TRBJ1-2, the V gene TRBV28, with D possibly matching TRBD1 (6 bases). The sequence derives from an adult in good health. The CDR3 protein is CASQGTNYGYTF. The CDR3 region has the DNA TGTGCCAGCCAGGGGACCAACTATGGCTACACCTTC.